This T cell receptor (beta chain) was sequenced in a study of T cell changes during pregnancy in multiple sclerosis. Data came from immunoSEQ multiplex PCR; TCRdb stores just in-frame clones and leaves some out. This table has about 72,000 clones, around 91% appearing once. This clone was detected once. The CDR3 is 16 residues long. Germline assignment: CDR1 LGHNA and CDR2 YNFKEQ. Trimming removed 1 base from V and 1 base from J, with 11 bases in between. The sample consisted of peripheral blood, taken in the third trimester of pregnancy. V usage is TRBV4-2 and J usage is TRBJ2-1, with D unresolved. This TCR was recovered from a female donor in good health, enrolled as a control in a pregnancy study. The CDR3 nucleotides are TGTGCCAGCAGCCAAGCTACCGAAGCATCCTACAATGAGCAGTTCTTC. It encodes CASSQATEASYNEQFF.